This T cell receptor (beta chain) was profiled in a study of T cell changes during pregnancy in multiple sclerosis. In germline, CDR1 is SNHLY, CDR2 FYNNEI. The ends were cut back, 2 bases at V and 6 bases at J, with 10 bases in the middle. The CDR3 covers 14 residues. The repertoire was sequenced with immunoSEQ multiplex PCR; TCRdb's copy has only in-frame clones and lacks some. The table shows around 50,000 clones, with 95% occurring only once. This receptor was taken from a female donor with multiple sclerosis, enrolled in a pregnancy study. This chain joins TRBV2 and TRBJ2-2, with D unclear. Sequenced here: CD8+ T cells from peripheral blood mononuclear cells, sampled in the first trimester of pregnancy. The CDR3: CASSEYPDPGELFF. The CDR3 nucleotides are TGTGCCAGCAGTGAATATCCAGATCCCGGGGAGCTGTTTTTT.